This TCR beta chain emerged from a study of synovial regulatory T cells in juvenile arthritis. Study-level results: iaTreg cells shared more CDR3 sequences with synovial Tregs than other blood Tregs did.

Donors were 11 juvenile idiopathic arthritis patients with active disease. Median age 11.6 years (about 2.1-25); median disease duration about 7 years (0.2-19.1). There are 15 residues in the CDR3. The DNA is not on file. Germline V gives CDR1 SGDLS, CDR2 YYNGEE. Some clones are missing from TCRdb's copy, which holds only in-frame ones; the method was immunoSEQ multiplex PCR. The sample has 10,000 or so clones. As to this clone: No antigen is known for it.

The sequenced sample consisted of Treg cells from blood. The sample's subset: remaining (HLA-DR-negative) circulating blood Treg cells. V gene TRBV9 combines with J gene TRBJ2-7; absent DNA, TCRdb's TRBD1 call cannot be checked. The TCR was taken from a donor under 30 with juvenile idiopathic arthritis. CDR3 loop: CASSVGGTGGYEQYF.